Below are 25 T cell receptor beta chains sequenced from a single sample in a study of cytotoxic CD8 clonotypes in ibrutinib-treated CLL. Some clones are missing from TCRdb's copy, which holds only in-frame ones; the method was immunoSEQ multiplex PCR. The data contain 130,000 or so clones, 70% to 80% of them singletons. This specimen consisted of PBMCs, obtained after 12 months of ibrutinib treatment. These receptors all come from a human donor with chronic lymphocytic leukemia.

The chain carries TRBV15 and TRBJ2-1; D not resolved. Looked up from germline, CDR1 is LNHNV and CDR2 is YYDKDF (reference sequence). The CDR3 covers 15 residues. Deletions cut 0 bases from V and 1 base from J, with 7 bases between. CDR3: CATSRDGRSYNEQFF. CDR3 nucleotides: TGTGCCACCAGCAGAGATGGACGGTCCTACAATGAGCAGTTCTTC.

This clone was counted between two and nine times. The chain carries TRBV5-1 and TRBJ2-2; tentatively, D is TRBD1 (6 bases). Germline V lookup: CDR1 SGHRS, CDR2 YFSETQ. The CDR3 extends over 15 amino acids. The V and J ends lost 4 bases and 5 bases respectively, with 15 bases between them. CDR3 in DNA: TGCGCCAGCAGCACCCAAGGAACAGGGACCGGGGAGCTGTTTTTT. It codes for CASSTQGTGTGELFF. Supplemented by reference TRBV5-1 and TRBJ2-2, the full variable domain reads KAGVTQTPRYLIKTRGQQVTLSCSPISGHRSVSWYQQTPGQGLQFLFEYFSETQRNKGNFPGRFSGRQFSNSRSEMNVSTLELGDSALYLCASSTQGTGTGELFFGEGSRLTVL.

The chain links TRBV28 to TRBJ2-7; 8 bases agree with TRBD2. In germline, CDR1 is MDHEN, CDR2 SYDVKM. The CDR3 runs to 15 residues. V trimming: 5 bases; J trimming: 3 bases; junction bases outside the gene matches: 9. The chain's CDR3 is CASSPQGLEFYEQYF. The CDR3 region has the DNA TGTGCCAGCAGTCCACAGGGACTAGAGTTCTACGAGCAGTACTTC.

The V and J genes are TRBV7-7 and TRBJ1-1; D not certain. V shed 1 base and J shed 4 bases, with 7 bases lying between them. The CDR3 sequence is 13 residues long. Germline V lookup: CDR1 SSHAT, CDR2 FNYEAQ (reference sequence). CDR3 bases: TGTGCCAGCAGCTTAGGTCAGCTCACTGAAGCTTTCTTT. This sequence encodes CASSLGQLTEAFF.

J is TRBJ1-1 and V is TRBV13; D unresolved. Trimming pared 1 base from V and 1 base from J, leaving 7 bases between. The CDR3 extends over 14 amino acids. Looked up from germline, CDR1 is PRHDT and CDR2 is FYEKMQ (reference sequence). CDR3 sequence reads: CASSLAEGNTEAFF. The CDR3 region has the DNA TGTGCCAGCAGCTTAGCTGAGGGGAACACTGAAGCTTTCTTT.

The gene calls are TRBV5-1 and TRBJ1-4; TRBD1 is a possible D gene (5 bases). The CDR3 extends over 13 amino acids. Germline CDR1 reads SGHRS; CDR2 reads YFSETQ. Trimming shortened V by 0 bases and J by 6 bases, and 6 bases separated the two germline ends. As DNA, the CDR3 is TGCGCCAGCAGCTTGGCAGGGTATGAAAAACTGTTTTTT. Translation: CASSLAGYEKLFF.

The chain recombines TRBV28 with TRBJ2-7; tentatively, D is TRBD1 (6 bases). Trimming took 4 bases from V and 2 from J, leaving 15 bases between them. CDR1 and CDR2 from the germline V gene are MDHEN and SYDVKM. The CDR3 extends over 15 amino acids. The CDR3 loop reads CASSSSGTPAYEQYF. Written as DNA, the CDR3 is TGTGCCAGCAGTTCATCCGGGACACCCGCCTACGAGCAGTACTTC.

The chain recombines TRBV4-3 with TRBJ2-7; TRBD2 matches 9 bases. This CDR3 region has 14 residues. Per germline, CDR1 LGHNA and CDR2 YSLEER. J gave up 6 bases and V 4 bases, and 7 bases lay outside the gene matches. The chain's CDR3 is CASSLLAGAGEQYF. DNA of the CDR3: TGCGCCAGCAGCCTATTAGCGGGAGCGGGCGAGCAGTACTTC.

The chain is built from TRBV2 and TRBJ2-1; D is unresolved. Germline V CDR1 and CDR2: SNHLY, FYNNEI. The CDR3 has 16 residues. V shed 7 bases and J shed 12 bases, with 28 bases lying between them. CDR3 amino acids: CASTRTEAHKDLGQFF. The CDR3 nucleotides read TGTGCCAGCACCAGAACCGAGGCTCATAAAGATTTGGGGCAGTTCTTC.

The chain joins TRBV4-2 to TRBJ1-5, with D perhaps matching TRBD1 (5 bases). The CDR3 runs to 16 residues. Trimming left V 0 bases short and J 4 bases short, with 13 bases between. Germline loops: CDR1 LGHNA, CDR2 YNFKEQ. CDR3 DNA sequence: TGTGCCAGCAGCCAAGACGCGAGCAGGGTTAATCAGCCCCAGCATTTT. Residues: CASSQDASRVNQPQHF.

CDR3 loop: CASSFITGTSGYNEQFF. The CDR3 DNA reads as TGCGCCAGCAGCTTTATCACCGGGACTAGCGGTTACAATGAGCAGTTCTTC. This chain uses TRBV5-1 with TRBJ2-1; TRBD2 aligns across 11 bases. V shed 2 bases and J 4 bases; nucleotides not matched to a gene: 8. The CDR3 spans 17 residues. In germline, CDR1 is SGHRS, CDR2 YFSETQ.

This sequence joins TRBV5-6 and TRBJ2-1; TRBD2 agrees at 10 bases. In germline, CDR1 is SGHDT, CDR2 YYEEEE. V lost 1 base, J lost 6 bases, and 16 bases stayed unmatched. The CDR3 has 19 amino acids. CDR3 DNA sequence: TGTGCCAGCAGCTTGTTCGGGGGTGCTTTAGCGGGAGGATTCAATGAGCAGTTCTTC. Translated: CASSLFGGALAGGFNEQFF.

The chain couples TRBV7-2 to TRBJ2-5; TRBD1 matches 12 bases. The germline V gene has CDR1 SGHTA and CDR2 FQGNSA. Trimming took 1 base from V and 5 from J; bases not matched to a gene: 11. The CDR3 loop spans 18 amino acids. The CDR3 coding sequence is TGTGCCAGCAGCTTAGAGCGTTCGGGACAGGGGGCGTATGAGACCCAGTACTTC. It encodes CASSLERSGQGAYETQYF.

The V gene is TRBV4-1, the J gene TRBJ2-7; 9 bases align to TRBD2. This CDR3 comprises 15 residues. The germline CDR1 and CDR2 sequences are MGHRA and YSYEKL. V gave up 0 bases and J gave up 12 bases; unmatched junction bases: 12. CDR3 DNA: TGCGCCAGCAGCCAAGACTATAGCGGGAGTTTCGGTTTGTACTTC. Its translation: CASSQDYSGSFGLYF.

The V call is TRBV10-3, the J call TRBJ2-2; D unclear. V was cut by 2 bases and J by 10 bases, with 8 bases left in between. This CDR3 spans 12 amino acids. Germline assignment: CDR1 ENHRY and CDR2 SYGVKD. The CDR3 sequence is CAISERSEELFF. The CDR3 region has the DNA TGTGCCATCAGTGAGAGGAGTGAGGAGCTGTTTTTT.

CDR3 sequence reads: CASSLVGGESNYGYTF. The CDR3 DNA is TGCGCCAGCAGCTTGGTAGGAGGGGAAAGCAACTATGGCTACACCTTC. V gene TRBV5-1 combines with J gene TRBJ1-2; D possibly corresponds to TRBD1 (5 bases). There are 16 residues in the CDR3. The ends were cut back, 0 bases at V and 2 bases at J, with 14 bases in the middle. Germline V gives CDR1 SGHRS, CDR2 YFSETQ.

The chain joins TRBV6-6 to TRBJ2-2; D uncertain. The length of the CDR3 is 15 residues. V was shortened by 0 bases and J by 2 bases, with 7 bases between the two germline ends. Per the germline V gene, CDR1 is MNHNY and CDR2 is SVGAGI (reference sequence). The CDR3 sequence: CASSYSGFNTGELFF. The CDR3 coding sequence is TGTGCCAGCAGTTACTCGGGATTCAACACCGGGGAGCTGTTTTTT.

The chain combines TRBV4-2 with TRBJ1-3; 7 positions match TRBD1. Germline values: CDR1 LGHNA, CDR2 YNFKEQ. V shed 7 bases and J 2 bases; nucleotides not matched to a gene: 8. The CDR3 sequence is 15 residues long. The CDR3 DNA sequence: TGTGCCAGCACAACAGGGGCCTATACTGGAAACACCATATATTTT. This encodes CASTTGAYTGNTIYF.

This clone was observed at least ten times. This chain links TRBV7-9 with TRBJ2-1; D unclear. Between the trimmed V and J ends, which lost 5 bases and 7 bases, there was a span of 6 bases. The germline V gene encodes CDR1 SEHNR and CDR2 FQNEAQ (reference sequence). This CDR3 region has 11 residues. The CDR3 DNA sequence: TGTGCCAGCAGCAAGACAAATGAGCAGTTCTTC. It encodes CASSKTNEQFF.

V gene TRBV18 combines with J gene TRBJ1-4, with 7 bases fitting TRBD1. The CDR3 runs to 15 residues. Germline-derived CDR1 and CDR2 are KGHSH and LQKENI. Unmatched junction bases numbered 3, after V lost 3 bases and J lost 2 bases. The CDR3 DNA follows: TGTGCCAGCTCACCCAGACAGGGCACTAATGAAAAACTGTTTTTT. It codes for CASSPRQGTNEKLFF.

V and J are TRBV5-1 and TRBJ1-1; D is possibly TRBD1 (6 bases). The CDR3 spans 14 residues. Per the germline V gene, CDR1 is SGHRS and CDR2 is YFSETQ. With 4 bases removed from V and 1 base from J, the gap between germline ends came to 11 bases. The CDR3 DNA reads TGCGCCAGCAGCGGTAGGGGGGCGAACACTGAAGCTTTCTTT. It translates to CASSGRGANTEAFF.

The rearrangement joins TRBV7-9 to TRBJ2-2; 8 positions match TRBD1. From germline, CDR1 is SEHNR and CDR2 FQNEAQ (reference sequence). With V trimmed by 5 bases and J by 4 bases, 9 bases remained unmatched. The CDR3 totals 16 residues. CDR3 sequence reads: CASSDRGPVGTGELFF. The CDR3 DNA is TGTGCCAGCAGCGACAGGGGACCAGTTGGCACCGGGGAGCTGTTTTTT.

This rearrangement joins TRBV6-6 to TRBJ1-3; TRBD1 might be the D (5 bases). The germline V and J ends were trimmed by 7 bases and 4 bases, with 11 bases remaining between them. The CDR3 is 13 amino acids. The V gene's germline CDR1 is MNHNY and CDR2 SVGAGI (reference sequence). DNA of the CDR3: TGTGCCAGCACCCCCCCAGGGGGAAACACCATATATTTT. This gives the protein CASTPPGGNTIYF.

The chain uses TRBV28 and TRBJ1-2; 7 bases match TRBD1. CDR3 size: 14 residues. Germline CDR1 MDHEN, CDR2 SYDVKM. Trimming removed 5 bases from V and 4 bases from J; junction bases left unmatched: 7. The CDR3 region is CASSVTGSAYGYTF. The CDR3 DNA sequence: TGTGCCAGCAGTGTGACAGGGTCCGCCTATGGCTACACCTTC.

The J gene is TRBJ2-1, the V gene TRBV4-3; D might be TRBD1 or TRBD2, each matching 5 bases. V lost 0 bases and J 8 bases, leaving 11 bases between the germline ends. This CDR3 has 14 residues. Germline values: CDR1 LGHNA, CDR2 YSLEER. The CDR3 DNA sequence: TGCGCCAGCAGCCAAGACCTGAGGGGCGATGAGCAGTTCTTC. Protein product: CASSQDLRGDEQFF.